This T cell receptor beta chain was captured by sequencing in a study of blood T cell repertoires in COVID-19. On the study more broadly: Both acute and convalescent COVID-19 samples were obtained from the United States, Italy and Spain. Sources were T cells, B-cell-depleted T cells, or PBMCs; the material itself was cDNA or gDNA.

Only in-frame clones appear in the TCRdb table, and some are missing; sequencing was by immunoSEQ multiplex PCR. The data contain about 80,000 clones, roughly 91% of them singletons. Trimming shortened V by 2 bases and J by 2 bases, and 9 bases separated the two germline ends. This CDR3 has 15 amino acids. Looked up from germline, CDR1 is MNHEY and CDR2 is SVGAGI. The specimen was peripheral blood. The sequence was obtained from a woman aged 45-65 years in a cohort sampled during active COVID-19. The chain links TRBV6-5 to TRBJ1-4; TRBD1 is a possible D gene (6 bases). The CDR3 protein is CASSYGQPTNEKLFF. The DNA for the CDR3 is TGTGCCAGCAGTTACGGACAGCCTACTAATGAAAAACTGTTTTTT.